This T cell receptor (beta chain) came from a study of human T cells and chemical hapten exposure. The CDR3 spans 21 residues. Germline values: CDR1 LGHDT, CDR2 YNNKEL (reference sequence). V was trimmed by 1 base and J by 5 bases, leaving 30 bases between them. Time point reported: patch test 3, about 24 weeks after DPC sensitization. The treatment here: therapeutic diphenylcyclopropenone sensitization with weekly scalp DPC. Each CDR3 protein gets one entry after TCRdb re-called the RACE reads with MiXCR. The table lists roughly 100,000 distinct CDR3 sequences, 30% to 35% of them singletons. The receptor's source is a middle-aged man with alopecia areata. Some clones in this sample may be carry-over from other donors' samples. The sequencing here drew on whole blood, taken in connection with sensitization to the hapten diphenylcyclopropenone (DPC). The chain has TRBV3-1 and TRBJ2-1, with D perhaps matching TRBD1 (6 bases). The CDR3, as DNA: TGTGCCAGCAGCCAAGTCCCCAGACTAAACAGGGTAGGGGACACTGACAATGAGCAGTTCTTC. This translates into CASSQVPRLNRVGDTDNEQFF.